This is a list of T cell receptor beta chains from one sample in a study of CD8 T cells in ankylosing spondylitis. TCRdb reprocessed the 5' RACE reads via MiXCR and lists one record per CDR3 protein. Found here are about 39,000 distinct CDR3 sequences, 10% of them singletons; the top ten hold around 16%. The material sequenced was blood, either unsorted or a sorted T cell fraction (not recorded which). The receptors shown here come from a male donor with ankylosing spondylitis or in good health (not recorded which). The CDR3 runs from the conserved cysteine through the conserved F or W. The order of the fields is clone size, V gene, J gene, D gene, CDR3 protein, CDR3 DNA. A D gene is named only where the DNA matches it firmly. The size entry is marked missing in some rows and otherwise reads once, few, many or a size class.

>many|TRBV7-8|TRBJ2-2|TRBD2
CASSLAATSGPGELFF
TGTGCCAGCAGCTTAGCAGCAACTAGCGGGCCCGGGGAGCTGTTTTTT
>few|TRBV11-1|TRBJ2-5|-
CASSTEGETQYF
TGTGCCAGCAGCACGGAAGGGGAGACCCAGTACTTC
>many|TRBV6-5|TRBJ1-2|-
CASRSQGYGYTF
TGTGCCAGCAGAAGCCAAGGGTATGGCTACACCTTC
>many|TRBV9|TRBJ2-1|-
CASSKSWDGSSLSYNEQFF
TGTGCCAGCAGCAAGTCGTGGGACGGGTCGTCCCTCTCCTACAATGAGCAGTTCTTC
>-|TRBV4-3|TRBJ2-3|-
CASSQGPDTDTQYF
TGCGCCAGCAGCCAAGGGCCCGACACAGATACGCAGTATTTT
>many|TRBV10-3|TRBJ2-1|TRBD2
CAIRAPSGSSEQFF
TGTGCCATCAGAGCCCCTAGCGGGAGCAGTGAGCAGTTCTTC
>many|TRBV29-1|TRBJ2-1|-
CSVEGPLSTEQFF
TGCAGCGTTGAAGGACCCCTATCCACTGAGCAGTTCTTC
>many|TRBV6-4|TRBJ2-1|-
CASSDLSVSAYNEQFF
TGTGCCAGCAGTGACTTAAGTGTGTCTGCCTATAATGAGCAGTTCTTC
>many|TRBV11-2|TRBJ2-1|TRBD2
CASSPKSGTSGMGSNEQFF
TGTGCCAGCAGCCCCAAATCCGGGACTAGCGGGATGGGGTCCAATGAGCAGTTCTTC
>many|TRBV27|TRBJ2-7|TRBD2
CASRAGTSGSYEQYF
TGTGCCAGCAGAGCCGGGACTAGTGGGTCCTACGAGCAGTACTTC
>few|TRBV29-1|TRBJ2-1|-
CSVATPEQFF
TGCAGCGTTGCCACCCCTGAGCAGTTCTTC
>many|TRBV28|TRBJ1-2|-
CASTVESNYGYTF
TGTGCCAGCACCGTGGAGAGTAACTATGGCTACACCTTC
>many|TRBV6-2/TRBV6-3|TRBJ1-5|TRBD1
CASSYSRRTGIDGNQPQHF
TGTGCCAGCAGTTACTCGCGTCGGACAGGGATCGACGGCAATCAGCCCCAGCATTTT
>few|TRBV29-1|TRBJ2-5|-
CSVEGGRNQETQYF
TGCAGCGTTGAAGGGGGCAGGAATCAAGAGACCCAGTACTTC
>many|TRBV2|TRBJ2-2|-
CASRKGPNTGELFF
TGTGCCAGCCGAAAGGGTCCGAACACCGGGGAGCTGTTTTTT